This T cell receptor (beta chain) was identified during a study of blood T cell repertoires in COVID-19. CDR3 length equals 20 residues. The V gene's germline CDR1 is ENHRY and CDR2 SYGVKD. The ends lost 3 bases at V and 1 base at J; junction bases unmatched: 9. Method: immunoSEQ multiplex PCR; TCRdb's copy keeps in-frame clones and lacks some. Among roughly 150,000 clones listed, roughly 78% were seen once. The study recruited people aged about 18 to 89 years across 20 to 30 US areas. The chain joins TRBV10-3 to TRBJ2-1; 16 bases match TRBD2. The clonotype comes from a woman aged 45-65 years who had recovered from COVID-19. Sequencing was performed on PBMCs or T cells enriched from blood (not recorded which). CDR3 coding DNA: TGTGCCATCAGTGACGACGGGACTAGCGGGGGGGCCGGGTCCTACAATGAGCAGTTCTTC. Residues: CAISDDGTSGGAGSYNEQFF.